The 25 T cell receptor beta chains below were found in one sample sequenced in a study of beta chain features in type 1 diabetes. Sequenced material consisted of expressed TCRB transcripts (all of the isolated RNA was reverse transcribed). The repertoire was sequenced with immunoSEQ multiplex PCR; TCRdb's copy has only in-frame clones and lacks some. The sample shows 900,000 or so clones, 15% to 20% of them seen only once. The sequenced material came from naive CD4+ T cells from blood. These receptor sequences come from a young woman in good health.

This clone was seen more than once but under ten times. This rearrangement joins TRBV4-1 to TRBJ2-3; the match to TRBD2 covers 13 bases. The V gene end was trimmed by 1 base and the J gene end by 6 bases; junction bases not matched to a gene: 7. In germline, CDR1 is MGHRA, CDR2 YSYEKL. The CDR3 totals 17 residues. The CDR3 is CASSQVWTSGRPDTQYF. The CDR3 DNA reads TGCGCCAGCAGCCAAGTTTGGACTAGCGGGAGACCGGATACGCAGTATTTT.

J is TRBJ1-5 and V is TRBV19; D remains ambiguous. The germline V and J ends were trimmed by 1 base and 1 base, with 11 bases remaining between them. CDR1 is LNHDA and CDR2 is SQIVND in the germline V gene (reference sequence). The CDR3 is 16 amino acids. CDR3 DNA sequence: TGTGCCAGTAGTATAGCGGCGCAGAGGAGCAATCAGCCCCAGCATTTT. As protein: CASSIAAQRSNQPQHF.

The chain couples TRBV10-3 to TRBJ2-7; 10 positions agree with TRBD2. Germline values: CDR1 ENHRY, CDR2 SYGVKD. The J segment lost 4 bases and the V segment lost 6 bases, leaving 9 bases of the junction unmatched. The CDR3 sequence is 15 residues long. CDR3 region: CAIRVASGSYYEQYF. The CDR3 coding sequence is TGTGCCATCAGGGTGGCTAGCGGGAGTTATTACGAGCAGTACTTC.

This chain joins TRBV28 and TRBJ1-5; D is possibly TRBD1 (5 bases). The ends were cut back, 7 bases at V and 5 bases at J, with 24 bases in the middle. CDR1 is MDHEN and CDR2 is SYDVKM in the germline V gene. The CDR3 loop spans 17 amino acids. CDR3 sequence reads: CASTPHGGWDLHQPQHF. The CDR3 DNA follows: TGTGCCAGCACACCCCACGGGGGTTGGGATTTGCATCAGCCCCAGCATTTT.

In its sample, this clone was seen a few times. The CDR3 loop is CASSKPSGLVTDTQYF. The CDR3 nucleotides read TGTGCCAGCAGCAAACCCTCGGGACTAGTCACAGATACGCAGTATTTT. The V and J genes are TRBV5-4 and TRBJ2-3, with 8 nucleotides matching TRBD2. Per germline, CDR1 SGHNT and CDR2 YYREEE (reference sequence). The CDR3 is 16 residues long. The V and J ends lost 4 bases and 2 bases, in that order; junction bases with no gene match: 9. The full variable domain, with the rest looked up from reference TRBV5-4 and TRBJ2-3, is ETGVTQSPTHLIKTRGQQVTLRCSSQSGHNTVSWYQQALGQGPQFIFQYYREEENGRGNFPPRFSGLQFPNYSSELNVNALELDDSALYLCASSKPSGLVTDTQYFGPGTRLTVL.

This CDR3 is CSGRLAGGGEQFF. CDR3 DNA sequence: TGCAGCGGCCGACTAGCGGGGGGGGGTGAGCAGTTCTTC. The gene calls are TRBV29-1 and TRBJ2-1; 14 positions match TRBD2. Germline lookup yields CDR1 SQVTM and CDR2 ANQGSEA. Trimming at V came to 7 bases and at J to 9 bases, leaving 5 bases not matched to a gene. This CDR3 has 13 residues.

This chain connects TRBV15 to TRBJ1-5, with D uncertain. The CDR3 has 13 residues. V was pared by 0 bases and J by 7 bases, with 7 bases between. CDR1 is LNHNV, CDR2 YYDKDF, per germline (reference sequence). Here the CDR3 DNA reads TGTGCCACCAGCAGAGATAAAAGGCAGCCCCAGCATTTT. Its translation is CATSRDKRQPQHF.

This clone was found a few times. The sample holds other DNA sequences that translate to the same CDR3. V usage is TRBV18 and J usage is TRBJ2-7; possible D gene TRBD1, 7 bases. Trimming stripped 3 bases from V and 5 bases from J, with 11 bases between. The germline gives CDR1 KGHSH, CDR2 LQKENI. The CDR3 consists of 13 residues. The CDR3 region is CASSPGGGDEQYF. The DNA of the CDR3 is TGTGCCAGCTCACCCGGAGGGGGCGACGAGCAGTACTTC.

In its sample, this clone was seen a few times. CDR3 amino acids: CASSLTGGGFGELFF. In DNA form, the CDR3 reads TGTGCCAGCAGTTTAACAGGGGGCGGTTTCGGGGAGCTGTTTTTT. The V call is TRBV27, the J call TRBJ2-2; 9 bases agree with TRBD1. The CDR3 is 15 amino acids. Germline V gene sequence: CDR1 MNHEY, CDR2 SMNVEV (reference sequence). Unmatched junction bases numbered 5, after V lost 2 bases and J lost 7 bases.

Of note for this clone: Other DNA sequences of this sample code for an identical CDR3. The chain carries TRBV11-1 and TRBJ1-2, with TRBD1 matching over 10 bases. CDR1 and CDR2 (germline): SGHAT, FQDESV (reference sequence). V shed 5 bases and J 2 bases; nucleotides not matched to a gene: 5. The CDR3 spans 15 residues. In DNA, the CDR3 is TGTGCCAGCAGCCCAAGACAGGGGGCGAACTATGGCTACACCTTC. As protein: CASSPRQGANYGYTF.

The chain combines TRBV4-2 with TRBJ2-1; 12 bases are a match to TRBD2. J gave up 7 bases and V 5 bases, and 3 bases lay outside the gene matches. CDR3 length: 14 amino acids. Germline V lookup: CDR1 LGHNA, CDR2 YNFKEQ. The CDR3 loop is CASSSGLAGNEQFF. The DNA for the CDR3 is TGTGCCAGCAGCTCAGGACTAGCGGGGAATGAGCAGTTCTTC.

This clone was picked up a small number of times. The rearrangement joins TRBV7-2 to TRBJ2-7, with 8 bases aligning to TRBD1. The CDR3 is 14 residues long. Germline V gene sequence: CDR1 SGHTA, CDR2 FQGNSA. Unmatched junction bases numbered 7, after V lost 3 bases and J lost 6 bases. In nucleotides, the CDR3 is TGTGCCAGCAGCTTCATTGGACAGGGCCTCGAGCAGTACTTC. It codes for CASSFIGQGLEQYF. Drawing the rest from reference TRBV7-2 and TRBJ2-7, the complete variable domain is GAGVSQSPSNKVTEKGKDVELRCDPISGHTALYWYRQSLGQGLEFLIYFQGNSAPDKSGLPSDRFSAERTGGSVSTLTIQRTQQEDSAVYLCASSFIGQGLEQYFGPGTRLTVT.

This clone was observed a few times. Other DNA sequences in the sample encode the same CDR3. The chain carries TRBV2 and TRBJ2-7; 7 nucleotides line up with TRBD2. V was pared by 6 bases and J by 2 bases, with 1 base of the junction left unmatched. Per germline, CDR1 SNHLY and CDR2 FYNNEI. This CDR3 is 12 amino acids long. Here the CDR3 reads CASSREAYEQYF. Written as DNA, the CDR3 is TGTGCCAGCAGCCGGGAGGCCTACGAGCAGTACTTC. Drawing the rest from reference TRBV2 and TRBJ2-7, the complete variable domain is EPEVTQTPSHQVTQMGQEVILRCVPISNHLYFYWYRQILGQKVEFLVSFYNNEISEKSEIFDDQFSVERPDGSNFTLKIRSTKLEDSAMYFCASSREAYEQYFGPGTRLTVT.

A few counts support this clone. For the CDR3, the DNA is TGTGCCACCAGCAGAGATGACGGCGGGAACTACAATGAGCAGTTCTTC. It specifies CATSRDDGGNYNEQFF. J is TRBJ2-1 and V is TRBV15, with TRBD2 as a possible D gene (6 bases). Germline CDR1 is LNHNV and CDR2 is YYDKDF (reference sequence). V was shortened by 0 bases and J by 3 bases, with 12 bases between the two germline ends. The CDR3 is made up of 16 amino acids.

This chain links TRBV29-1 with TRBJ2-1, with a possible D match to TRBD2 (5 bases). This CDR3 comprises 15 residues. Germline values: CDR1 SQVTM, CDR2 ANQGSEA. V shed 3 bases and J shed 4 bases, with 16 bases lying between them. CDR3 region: CSVETSLARYNEQFF. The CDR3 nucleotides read TGCAGCGTTGAGACCAGTCTAGCCCGATACAATGAGCAGTTCTTC.

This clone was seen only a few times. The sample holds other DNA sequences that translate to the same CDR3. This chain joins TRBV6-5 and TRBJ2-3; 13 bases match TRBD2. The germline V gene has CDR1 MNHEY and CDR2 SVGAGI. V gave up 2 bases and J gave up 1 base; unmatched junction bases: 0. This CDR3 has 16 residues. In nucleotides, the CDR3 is TGTGCCAGCAGTTACGGACTAGCGGGAGGCACAGATACGCAGTATTTT. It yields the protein CASSYGLAGGTDTQYF.

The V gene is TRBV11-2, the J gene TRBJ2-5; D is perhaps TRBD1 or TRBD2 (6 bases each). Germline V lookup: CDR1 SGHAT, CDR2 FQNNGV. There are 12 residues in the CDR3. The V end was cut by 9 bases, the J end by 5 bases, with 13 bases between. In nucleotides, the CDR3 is TGTGCCAGTTCTGGGGGGCCCGAGACCCAGTACTTC. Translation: CASSGGPETQYF.

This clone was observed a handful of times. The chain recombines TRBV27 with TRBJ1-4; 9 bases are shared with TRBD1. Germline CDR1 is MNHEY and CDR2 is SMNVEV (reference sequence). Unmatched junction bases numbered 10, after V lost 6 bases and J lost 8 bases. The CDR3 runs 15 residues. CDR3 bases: TGTGCCAGCAGGCGAGGAGGGACAGGGAGGGAAAAACTGTTTTTT. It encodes CASRRGGTGREKLFF.

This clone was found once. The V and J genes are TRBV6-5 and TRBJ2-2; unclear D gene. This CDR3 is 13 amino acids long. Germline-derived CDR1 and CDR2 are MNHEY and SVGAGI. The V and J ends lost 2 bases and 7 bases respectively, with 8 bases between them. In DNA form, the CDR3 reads TGTGCCAGCAGTTACGGCGTCGTCGGGGAGCTGTTTTTT. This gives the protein CASSYGVVGELFF.

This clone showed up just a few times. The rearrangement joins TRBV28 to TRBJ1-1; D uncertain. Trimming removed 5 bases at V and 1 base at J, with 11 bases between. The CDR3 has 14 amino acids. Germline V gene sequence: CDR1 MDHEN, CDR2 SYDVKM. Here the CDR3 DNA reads TGTGCCAGCAGTCCCCCGAGGAAGAACACTGAAGCTTTCTTT. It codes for CASSPPRKNTEAFF. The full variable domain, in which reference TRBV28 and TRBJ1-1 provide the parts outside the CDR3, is DVKVTQSSRYLVKRTGEKVFLECVQDMDHENMFWYRQDPGLGLRLIYFSYDVKMKEKGDIPEGYSVSREKKERFSLILESASTNQTSMYLCASSPPRKNTEAFFGQGTRLTVV.

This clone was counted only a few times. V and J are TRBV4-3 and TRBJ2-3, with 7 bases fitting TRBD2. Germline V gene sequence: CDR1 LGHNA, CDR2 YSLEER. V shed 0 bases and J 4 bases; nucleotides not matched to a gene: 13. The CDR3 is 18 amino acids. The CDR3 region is CASSQDWGGFGVSDTQYF. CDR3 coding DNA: TGCGCCAGCAGCCAAGATTGGGGGGGTTTTGGGGTTTCAGATACGCAGTATTTT.

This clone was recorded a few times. The CDR3 region has the DNA TGTGCCAGCAGTGGGCAGCGGGAGGGGTTGGCAGATACGCAGTATTTT. This gives the protein CASSGQREGLADTQYF. V usage is TRBV25-1 and J usage is TRBJ2-3; 10 positions match TRBD2. There are 16 residues in the CDR3. J gave up 4 bases and V 4 bases, and 8 bases lay outside the gene matches. Germline CDR1 MGHDK, CDR2 SYGVNS.

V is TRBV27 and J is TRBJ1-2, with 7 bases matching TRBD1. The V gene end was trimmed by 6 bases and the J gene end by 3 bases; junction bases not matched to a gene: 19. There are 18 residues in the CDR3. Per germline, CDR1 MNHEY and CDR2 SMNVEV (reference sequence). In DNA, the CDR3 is TGTGCCAGCAGCCCCCGAGAGGGTCCCGGGACAGCTTACTATGGCTACACCTTC. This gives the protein CASSPREGPGTAYYGYTF.

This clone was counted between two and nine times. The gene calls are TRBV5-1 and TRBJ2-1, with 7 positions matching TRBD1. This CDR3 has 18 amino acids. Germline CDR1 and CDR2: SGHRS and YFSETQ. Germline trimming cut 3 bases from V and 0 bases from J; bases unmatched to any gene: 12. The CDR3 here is CASSSPRTGESSYNEQFF. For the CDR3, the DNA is TGCGCCAGCAGCTCACCCCGGACAGGCGAAAGCTCCTACAATGAGCAGTTCTTC.

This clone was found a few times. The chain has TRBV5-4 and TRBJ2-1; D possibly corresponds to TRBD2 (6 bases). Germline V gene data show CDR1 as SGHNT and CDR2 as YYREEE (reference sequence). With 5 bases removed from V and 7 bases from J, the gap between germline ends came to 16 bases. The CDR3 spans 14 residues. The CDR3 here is CASRTRREMNEQFF. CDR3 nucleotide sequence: TGTGCCAGCAGAACCCGGAGGGAGATGAATGAGCAGTTCTTC.